Listed below are T cell receptor beta chains from one sample, sequenced in a study of T cell repertoires in cytomegalovirus infection. TCRdb processed the reads anew with MiXCR; each CDR3 protein has one entry. This sample has some 800,000 distinct CDR3 sequences, with about 27% found just once. Antigens for these TCRs are unknown. The specimen comprised cultured CD8+ T cells from PBMCs, sampled from culture after CMV antigen stimulation. These receptors were collected from a human donor in good health (CMV status not recorded). Some clones in this sample may be carry-over from other donors' samples. Both conserved end residues are part of each CDR3. D genes are given only for firm matches. Only part of the rows carry a size: once, few, many, or a class if the clone is expanded.

abundance | j_gene | d_gene | v_gene | CDR3nt | CDR3aa
few | TRBJ2-7 | NA | TRBV10-3 | TGTGCCATCAGTGACCGCTCGACAGAAACCTACGAGCAGTACTTC | CAISDRSTETYEQYF
NA | TRBJ1-1 | NA | TRBV14 | TGTGCCAGCAGCCCTTGGGACATCGGCACTGAAGCTTTCTTT | CASSPWDIGTEAFF
NA | TRBJ1-4 | NA | TRBV7-6 | TGTGCCAGCAGCTTAGACGGCTCGACTAATGAAAAACTGTTTTTT | CASSLDGSTNEKLFF
NA | TRBJ2-5 | NA | TRBV7-6 | TGTGCCAGCAGCTCCCCGCTCTCGAGGGCCCAGTACTTC | CASSSPLSRAQYF
NA | TRBJ2-5 | NA | TRBV12-3/TRBV12-4 | TGTGCCAGCACCGGGCTGGTTTGGGGTCAACAAGAGACCCAGTACTTC | CASTGLVWGQQETQYF
NA | TRBJ2-5 | NA | TRBV20-1 | TGCAGTGCTAGAGAGGTAGTTCGTCGGGGGAAAGAGACCCAGTACTTC | CSAREVVRRGKETQYF
few | TRBJ1-2 | NA | TRBV7-9 | TGTGCCAGCAGCTTAAGGGGGGCCAGGACCGACTATGGCTACACCTTC | CASSLRGARTDYGYTF
few | TRBJ2-3 | TRBD1 | TRBV7-9 | TGTGCCAGCAGCCGCGGACAGGGAGGCACAGATACGCAGTATTTT | CASSRGQGGTDTQYF
NA | TRBJ1-2 | NA | TRBV27 | TGTGCCAGCAGCCCTCGGTGGGGCAGGGAGGGAGGCTACACCTTC | CASSPRWGREGGYTF
NA | TRBJ1-1 | TRBD1 | TRBV4-1 | TGCGCCAGCAGCCAAGGCGCAGGGGGTACTGAAGCTTTCTTT | CASSQGAGGTEAFF
NA | TRBJ1-1 | NA | TRBV28 | TGTGCCAGCTGGTGGAGGTCTAGGGGTAACACTGAAGCTTTCTTT | CASWWRSRGNTEAFF
many | TRBJ2-3 | NA | TRBV4-2 | TGTGCCAGCAGCCAAGAAGTCGGATGGAGCGCTAGCACAGATACGCAGTATTTT | CASSQEVGWSASTDTQYF
few | TRBJ1-2 | NA | TRBV5-1 | TGCGCCAGCAGCTTAATGTTCGCCCAAGGAGACTATGGCTACACCTTC | CASSLMFAQGDYGYTF
few | TRBJ1-1 | NA | TRBV7-9 | TGTGCCAGCAGCTTATTCCGAGACATGAACACTGAAGCTTTCTTT | CASSLFRDMNTEAFF
NA | TRBJ1-2 | NA | TRBV20-1 | TGCAGTGCTTCCCCCCGAACAGGAGTGGGGGATGGCTACACCTTC | CSASPRTGVGDGYTF
NA | TRBJ2-7 | NA | TRBV4-1 | TGCGCCAGCAGCCAAGAAGCCACTATGACCTACGAGCAGTACTTC | CASSQEATMTYEQYF
once | TRBJ1-1 | NA | TRBV11-3 | TGTGCCAGCAGCTTATACTCATCGGGTACTGAAGCTTTCTTT | CASSLYSSGTEAFF
NA | TRBJ1-1 | NA | TRBV2 | TGTGCCAGCAGGGGTGAGGATGCTGAAGCTTTCTTT | CASRGEDAEAFF
many | TRBJ2-7 | NA | TRBV7-2 | TGTGCCAGCAGACCCCAAGGGGACCCCTACGAGCAGTACTTC | CASRPQGDPYEQYF
NA | TRBJ2-5 | NA | TRBV7-2 | TGTGCCAGCAGGGAAGCATTGTACCAAGAGACCCAGTACTTC | CASREALYQETQYF
few | TRBJ2-5 | TRBD1 | TRBV25-1 | TGTGCCAGCAGTGCCCGGACAGGGGCCAAAGAGACCCAGTACTTC | CASSARTGAKETQYF
many | TRBJ2-1 | NA | TRBV6-6 | TGTGCCAGCAGTTCGACTAGTTCAGTCAATGAGCAGTTCTTC | CASSSTSSVNEQFF
NA | TRBJ2-1 | NA | TRBV6-2/TRBV6-3 | TGTGCCAGCAGAACTAACAATGAGCAGTTCTTC | CASRTNNEQFF
few | TRBJ2-3 | TRBD2 | TRBV7-3 | TGTGCCAGCAGCTTAAGTGAGCGGGGGCCCCTCACAGATACGCAGTATTTT | CASSLSERGPLTDTQYF
NA | TRBJ1-1 | NA | TRBV24-1 | TGTGCCACCAGTGATTTACGACAGCCAGAAGAAGCTTTCTTT | CATSDLRQPEEAFF
NA | TRBJ1-2 | NA | TRBV6-6 | TGTGCCAGCAGCCATATACCCCCTGGAGGAGGCTATGGCTACACCTTC | CASSHIPPGGGYGYTF
many | TRBJ1-5 | NA | TRBV7-2 | TGTGCCAGCAGCTTAACTTACGGGGCTAATCAGCCCCAGCATTTT | CASSLTYGANQPQHF
NA | TRBJ2-3 | NA | TRBV5-6 | TGTGCCAGCAGCTGGGGGGCCGGGGGCTTCACAGATACGCAGTATTTT | CASSWGAGGFTDTQYF
few | TRBJ2-3 | TRBD2 | TRBV20-1 | TGCAGTGCTAGAGAGTTGAGCGGGGGGGAGAGAGATACGCAGTATTTT | CSARELSGGERDTQYF
NA | TRBJ2-5 | NA | TRBV24-1 | TGTGCCACCAGTAACTCACAGCTACAAGAGACCCAGTACTTC | CATSNSQLQETQYF
few | TRBJ2-2 | TRBD1 | TRBV11-2 | TGTGCCAGCAGCTTCAGGACAGGGGCCACCGGGGAGCTGTTTTTT | CASSFRTGATGELFF
NA | TRBJ2-3 | TRBD2 | TRBV5-1 | TGCGCCAGCAGCTCATGGGGTAGCGGGGGCACAGATACGCAGTATTTT | CASSSWGSGGTDTQYF